The T cell receptor beta chain under discussion was sequenced for a study of blood T cells in healthy people across ages. V was trimmed by 1 base and J by 2 bases, leaving 9 bases between them. This CDR3 comprises 14 residues. The germline V gene encodes CDR1 SGHVS and CDR2 FNYEAQ. With a J-beta primer mix and a sample-barcoded 5' primer, a second PCR ran roughly 6 to 11 cycles. Samples each returned at least 3 million CDR3-containing paired-end reads. Each CDR3 protein is one row after TCRdb ran MiXCR on the 5' RACE reads. Here the sample spans 1.5 million to 1.9 million distinct CDR3 sequences, roughly 43% being singletons. Each donor gave ten milliliters of peripheral blood. This clonotype was recorded at least ten times. Its antigen is unidentified. Study observations and caveats: The long-lived group displayed more naive CD4+ cells, plus higher diversity, than the aged donors did. Significant beta diversity loss was already apparent by age roughly 44, declining roughly linearly.

The receptor was isolated from a woman younger than 30 in good health. The V call is TRBV7-6, the J call TRBJ2-7; a weak D match, TRBD1 (6 bases). The sample taken for sequencing was blood. The CDR3 nucleotides read TGTGCCAGCAGCTTAGACGCAGGGGCCTACGAGCAGTACTTC. This encodes CASSLDAGAYEQYF.